Listed here is a single TCR beta chain. The antigen is unknown. The CDR3 covers 15 residues. V shed 2 bases, J shed 0 bases, and the junction held 0 bases outside the gene matches. Looked up from germline, CDR1 is SGDLS and CDR2 is YYNGEE. These data originate in a study of shared clonotypes between healthy human individuals. On the study more broadly: Three CD4 naive, three CD4 memory, two CD8 naive and one CD8 memory plate were used per donor. Study-level results: Clonotypes not shared had lower generation probabilities than those common to all four donors. Measured sharing among donors was expected to vary with sequencing depth.

Each PCR replicate from the sorted subsets contained approximately 0.2 ug DNA, which is around 30,000 T cell genomes. Assay used: immunoSEQ multiplex PCR; TCRdb lists only in-frame clones, some missing. The table has about 1 million clones, around 74% seen once. The sample comprised memory CD4+ T cells sorted from blood. Subset denoted: CD45RA-negative fraction. The TCR was taken from a man aged 18 to 30 in good health. The chain is built from TRBV9 and TRBJ2-1; 9 bases agree with TRBD2. CDR3 in DNA: TGTGCCAGCAGCGTGACTAGCGGCTCCTACAATGAGCAGTTCTTC. Translated: CASSVTSGSYNEQFF.